This T cell receptor (beta chain) was sequenced during a study of blood T cells in healthy people across ages. Whole-study findings and limits: The unknown donor CMV status may have confounded expanded clonotype changes.

Of note for this clonotype: Its antigen is unknown.

For the second PCR, which ran for 7 to 11 cycles, a sample-barcoded 5' primer and a J-beta primer mix were used. At least 3 million CDR3-containing paired-end reads were obtained per sample. TCRdb processed the 5' RACE reads anew with MiXCR; each CDR3 protein has one entry. The table includes about 840,000 distinct CDR3 sequences, 25% to 30% detected once. The CDR3 has 14 residues. Germline V gene data show CDR1 as DFQATT and CDR2 as SNEGSKA (reference sequence). Trimming removed 6 bases from V and 5 bases from J, with 17 bases in between. These same data were also listed under a study on T cells of mothers and their children.

V is TRBV20-1 and J is TRBJ2-1; D is possibly TRBD1 (6 bases). The sequence was collected from a woman aged 40-49 years in good health. The sample comprised blood. The CDR3 region is CSASFGGTNNEQFF. The DNA for the CDR3 is TGCAGTGCATCATTTGGGGGCACTAACAATGAGCAGTTCTTC.